This T cell receptor beta chain was captured by sequencing in a study of blood T cell repertoires in COVID-19. Across the whole study: COVID-19 samples collected from the United States, Italy and Spain covered acute and convalescent phases. PBMCs, B-cell-depleted T cells, or T cells were the source of the cDNA or gDNA that made up the material.

The CDR3 spans 11 residues. V was clipped by 7 bases and J by 9 bases, with 10 bases between them. The V gene's germline CDR1 is MNHEY and CDR2 SVGAGI. Per the study methods: Estimated nucleated cell counts came from reference gene primer amplification. The repertoire was sequenced with immunoSEQ multiplex PCR; TCRdb's copy has only in-frame clones and lacks some. D and trimming were read from the DNA, whereas the V and J calls and clone size are those reported in that table. The table includes 240,000 or so clones, 70% to 90% detected once. The sample consisted of peripheral blood. The TCR comes from a woman in her thirties with acute or convalescent COVID-19. The chain uses TRBV6-5 and TRBJ2-1; D possibly corresponds to TRBD2 (6 bases). Here the CDR3 DNA reads TGTGCCAGCACGAATAGCGGTGAGCAGTTCTTC. It encodes CASTNSGEQFF.